This is a list of T cell receptor beta chains from one sample in a study of regulatory and conventional T cells in RAG deficiency. The table came from immunoSEQ multiplex PCR; TCRdb's copy has only in-frame clones and leaves some out. The table shows 40,000 to 55,000 clones, with around 90% occurring only once. The data also belong to a second study, concerning regulatory T cells.

Sequencing used CD4+ effector T cells sorted from blood. The receptors come from a human donor in good health. Each CDR3 is given with its conserved first and last residue. Fields, in order: V gene, CDR3 protein.

V gene: TRBV7-6
CDR3 protein: CASSYGTGRDEQFF

V gene: TRBV4-1
CDR3 protein: CASSQEAVMDTQYF

V gene: TRBV10-2
CDR3 protein: CASTGGGHGYTF

V gene: TRBV29-1
CDR3 protein: CSVDLNTGELFF

V gene: TRBV5-4
CDR3 protein: CASSFQAGTSISDTQYF

V gene: TRBV9
CDR3 protein: CASSVEWAVGDTQYF

V gene: TRBV4-2
CDR3 protein: CASSQLGKGDVKEKLFF

V gene: TRBV6-1
CDR3 protein: CASSRDRERNTIYF

V gene: TRBV11-1
CDR3 protein: CASSLATSTQYF

V gene: TRBV6-5
CDR3 protein: CASSNARVYEQYF

V gene: TRBV7-9
CDR3 protein: CASSSGGVIGQPQHF

V gene: TRBV10-1
CDR3 protein: CASSPGLAGGTDTQYF

V gene: TRBV7-8
CDR3 protein: CASSLARVPRNQPQHF

V gene: TRBV18
CDR3 protein: CASSPVRDRGDYGYTF

V gene: TRBV18
CDR3 protein: CASSDRLQGASNQPQHF

V gene: TRBV7-2
CDR3 protein: CASSRSRGPRGETQYF

V gene: TRBV6-5
CDR3 protein: CASSYGRDWSTEAFF

V gene: TRBV7-9
CDR3 protein: CASSLGVLAGSPSETQYF

V gene: TRBV21-1
CDR3 protein: CASSKDPPRRGNTIYF

V gene: TRBV5-1
CDR3 protein: CASSHTALESPLHF

V gene: TRBV20-1
CDR3 protein: CSVQREVEQFF

V gene: TRBV5-1
CDR3 protein: CASSLGRSNEKLFF

V gene: TRBV4-2
CDR3 protein: CASSQDAPIGGYTF

V gene: TRBV6-6
CDR3 protein: CASSPYGRLNTEAFF

V gene: TRBV7-6
CDR3 protein: CASSIKANTEAFF

V gene: TRBV28
CDR3 protein: CASSQGFYGYTF

V gene: TRBV11-3
CDR3 protein: CASSLDSGGFNEQFF

V gene: TRBV19
CDR3 protein: CASTWGTGGSYEQYF

V gene: TRBV9
CDR3 protein: CASSADGQPGTEAFF

V gene: TRBV9
CDR3 protein: CASSVNPGTANYGYTF

V gene: TRBV19
CDR3 protein: CASSMGQQETQYF

V gene: TRBV11-2
CDR3 protein: CASSLGSGYEQYF

V gene: TRBV28
CDR3 protein: CASSLSAQGTYEQYF

V gene: TRBV28
CDR3 protein: CASSTMNTGELFF

V gene: TRBV19
CDR3 protein: CASINRAGSANEKLFF

V gene: TRBV5-1
CDR3 protein: CASSLERANEAFF

V gene: TRBV18
CDR3 protein: CASALGPDTEAFF

V gene: TRBV7-9
CDR3 protein: CASSLGQGNQPQHF

V gene: TRBV6-1
CDR3 protein: CASSETGFYTF

V gene: TRBV15
CDR3 protein: CATSRTGQSSSYEQYF

V gene: TRBV6-5
CDR3 protein: CASSGGTGFGLYF